These T cell receptor beta chains were read from a single sample in a study of cytomegalovirus exposure and HLA in healthy donors. Method: immunoSEQ multiplex PCR; TCRdb's copy keeps in-frame clones and lacks some. Among 100,000 to 150,000 clones listed, roughly 80% were seen once. The sequenced sample consisted of PBMCs. The receptors were sampled from a man between 18 and 35 years old in good health and CMV-seropositive. CDR3s include the opening cysteine and the closing phenylalanine or tryptophan. Each record gives: J gene, V gene, D gene, CDR3 length, clone size, CDR3 protein, CDR3 DNA. The D gene is left open where the match is weak. Clone sizes are given selectively: once, few, many, or a class where the clone is expanded.

J gene: TRBJ2-7
V gene: TRBV10-2
D gene: TRBD2
CDR3 length: 16
clone size: -
CDR3 protein: CASSQRTSGVSYEQYF
CDR3 DNA: TGCGCCAGCAGTCAGAGAACTAGCGGGGTCTCCTACGAGCAGTACTTC

J gene: TRBJ1-2
V gene: TRBV12-5
D gene: TRBD1
CDR3 length: 18
clone size: -
CDR3 protein: CASGWTGSTAIANYGYTF
CDR3 DNA: TGTGCTAGTGGCTGGACAGGGTCGACTGCTATAGCTAACTATGGCTACACCTTC

J gene: TRBJ2-2
V gene: TRBV30
D gene: -
CDR3 length: 15
clone size: -
CDR3 protein: CAWSPGIPNTGELFF
CDR3 DNA: TGTGCCTGGAGTCCGGGGATACCGAACACCGGGGAGCTGTTTTTT

J gene: TRBJ2-1
V gene: TRBV7-9
D gene: -
CDR3 length: 16
clone size: -
CDR3 protein: CASSLVGSGLDNEQFF
CDR3 DNA: TGTGCCAGCAGCTTAGTTGGGTCAGGGTTGGACAATGAGCAGTTCTTC

J gene: TRBJ2-1
V gene: TRBV2
D gene: TRBD2
CDR3 length: 15
clone size: -
CDR3 protein: CASRLARSSYNEQFF
CDR3 DNA: TGTGCCAGTCGACTAGCGCGGAGCTCCTACAATGAGCAGTTCTTC

J gene: TRBJ2-5
V gene: TRBV13
D gene: TRBD1
CDR3 length: 13
clone size: -
CDR3 protein: CASSQGAQETQYF
CDR3 DNA: TGTGCCAGCAGCCAGGGGGCCCAAGAGACCCAGTACTTC

J gene: TRBJ1-5
V gene: TRBV6-5
D gene: -
CDR3 length: 13
clone size: -
CDR3 protein: CASSSLRDQPQHF
CDR3 DNA: TGTGCCAGCAGTTCATTGAGAGATCAGCCCCAGCATTTT

J gene: TRBJ2-1
V gene: TRBV7-9
D gene: -
CDR3 length: 13
clone size: -
CDR3 protein: CASSLDGGDEQFF
CDR3 DNA: TGTGCCAGCAGCTTAGATGGAGGCGATGAGCAGTTCTTC

J gene: TRBJ2-1
V gene: TRBV5-1
D gene: TRBD2
CDR3 length: 14
clone size: -
CDR3 protein: CASTVAGVNNEQFF
CDR3 DNA: TGCGCCAGCACCGTAGCGGGAGTTAATAATGAGCAGTTCTTC

J gene: TRBJ2-3
V gene: TRBV19
D gene: TRBD1
CDR3 length: 16
clone size: -
CDR3 protein: CASSIGNGQGTDTQYF
CDR3 DNA: TGTGCCAGTAGTATAGGGAACGGACAGGGGACAGATACGCAGTATTTT

J gene: TRBJ2-2
V gene: TRBV29-1
D gene: -
CDR3 length: 14
clone size: -
CDR3 protein: CSVDVVGNTGELFF
CDR3 DNA: TGCAGCGTTGACGTTGTCGGGAACACCGGGGAGCTGTTTTTT

J gene: TRBJ2-7
V gene: TRBV7-6
D gene: TRBD2
CDR3 length: 18
clone size: -
CDR3 protein: CASSPQGSGRAQIYEQYF
CDR3 DNA: TGTGCCAGCAGCCCACAGGGCAGCGGGAGGGCCCAGATCTACGAGCAGTACTTC

J gene: TRBJ1-1
V gene: TRBV5-1
D gene: TRBD1
CDR3 length: 13
clone size: -
CDR3 protein: CASSILTGGIAFF
CDR3 DNA: TGCGCCAGCAGCATCCTGACAGGGGGGATAGCTTTCTTT

J gene: TRBJ1-5
V gene: TRBV6-4
D gene: TRBD1
CDR3 length: 17
clone size: -
CDR3 protein: CASSGRGTVLGNQPQHF
CDR3 DNA: TGTGCCAGCAGTGGCAGGGGGACGGTCCTTGGCAATCAGCCCCAGCATTTT

J gene: TRBJ2-5
V gene: TRBV2
D gene: -
CDR3 length: 13
clone size: -
CDR3 protein: CASRGVRQETQYF
CDR3 DNA: TGTGCCAGCAGAGGAGTGCGACAAGAGACCCAGTACTTC

J gene: TRBJ1-2
V gene: TRBV29-1
D gene: TRBD1
CDR3 length: 19
clone size: -
CDR3 protein: CSVGPRTGLRSAILHGYTF
CDR3 DNA: TGCAGCGTTGGCCCCAGGACAGGACTTAGGTCCGCTATCTTGCATGGCTACACCTTC

J gene: TRBJ2-7
V gene: TRBV18
D gene: -
CDR3 length: 11
clone size: -
CDR3 protein: CASSPRDEQYF
CDR3 DNA: TGTGCCAGCTCACCGCGGGACGAGCAGTACTTC

J gene: TRBJ1-1
V gene: TRBV30
D gene: TRBD1
CDR3 length: 16
clone size: -
CDR3 protein: CAWSSLPRQGATEAFF
CDR3 DNA: TGTGCCTGGAGTTCTTTGCCCCGGCAGGGGGCAACTGAAGCTTTCTTT

J gene: TRBJ2-1
V gene: TRBV27
D gene: -
CDR3 length: 15
clone size: -
CDR3 protein: CASSAGTGRVNEQFF
CDR3 DNA: TGTGCCAGCAGCGCCGGGACTGGCCGGGTCAATGAGCAGTTCTTC

J gene: TRBJ1-2
V gene: TRBV5-1
D gene: -
CDR3 length: 14
clone size: once
CDR3 protein: CASSLASAEGGYTF
CDR3 DNA: TGCGCCAGCAGCTTGGCCTCAGCGGAAGGTGGCTACACCTTC

J gene: TRBJ1-2
V gene: TRBV2
D gene: -
CDR3 length: 16
clone size: few
CDR3 protein: CASSEQYAGIVDGYTF
CDR3 DNA: TGTGCCAGCAGTGAACAGTATGCAGGGATTGTTGATGGCTACACCTTC

J gene: TRBJ1-1
V gene: TRBV27
D gene: TRBD1
CDR3 length: 13
clone size: -
CDR3 protein: CASREQTGGEAFF
CDR3 DNA: TGTGCCAGCAGGGAACAGACAGGGGGTGAAGCTTTCTTT

J gene: TRBJ2-7
V gene: TRBV7-8
D gene: -
CDR3 length: 14
clone size: -
CDR3 protein: CASSLELAGYEQYF
CDR3 DNA: TGTGCCAGCAGCTTAGAGTTGGCAGGCTACGAGCAGTACTTC

J gene: TRBJ1-5
V gene: TRBV30
D gene: -
CDR3 length: 16
clone size: -
CDR3 protein: CAWSAPGFHSNQPQHF
CDR3 DNA: TGTGCCTGGAGCGCACCGGGATTTCATAGCAATCAGCCCCAGCATTTT

J gene: TRBJ1-1
V gene: TRBV5-6
D gene: TRBD1
CDR3 length: 17
clone size: -
CDR3 protein: CASSLDGTGGLYTEAFF
CDR3 DNA: TGTGCCAGCAGCTTGGACGGGACAGGGGGCCTGTACACTGAAGCTTTCTTT

J gene: TRBJ2-2
V gene: TRBV14
D gene: TRBD2
CDR3 length: 17
clone size: few
CDR3 protein: CASSPWRSGSGTGELFF
CDR3 DNA: TGTGCCAGCAGCCCGTGGCGGAGCGGGAGTGGTACCGGGGAGCTGTTTTTT